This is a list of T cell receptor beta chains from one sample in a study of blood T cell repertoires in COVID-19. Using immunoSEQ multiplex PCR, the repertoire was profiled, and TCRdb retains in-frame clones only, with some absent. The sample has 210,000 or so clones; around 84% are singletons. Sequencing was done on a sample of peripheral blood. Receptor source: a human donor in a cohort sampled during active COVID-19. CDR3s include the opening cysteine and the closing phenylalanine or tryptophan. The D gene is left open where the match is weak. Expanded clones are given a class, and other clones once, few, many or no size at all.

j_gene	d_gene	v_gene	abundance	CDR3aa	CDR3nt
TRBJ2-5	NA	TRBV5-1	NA	CASRSGSQETQYF	TGCGCCAGCAGGTCGGGGTCACAAGAGACCCAGTACTTC
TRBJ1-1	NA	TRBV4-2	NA	CASSQGEMNTEAFF	TGTGCCAGCAGCCAAGGTGAGATGAACACTGAAGCTTTCTTT
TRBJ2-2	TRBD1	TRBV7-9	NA	CASPGQGVIGELFF	TGTGCCAGCCCGGGACAGGGGGTTATCGGGGAGCTGTTTTTT
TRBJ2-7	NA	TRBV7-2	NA	CASSLVAFPSASYEQYF	TGTGCCAGCAGCTTAGTGGCATTTCCTAGCGCCTCCTACGAGCAGTACTTC
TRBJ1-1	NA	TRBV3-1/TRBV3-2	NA	CASSARYGDTEAFF	TGTGCCAGCAGCGCAAGGTACGGGGACACTGAAGCTTTCTTT
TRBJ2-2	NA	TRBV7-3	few	CASSLNSYSGELFF	TGTGCCAGCAGCTTAAATAGTTATTCCGGGGAGCTGTTTTTT
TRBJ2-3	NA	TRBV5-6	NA	CASSFVRGTDTQYF	TGTGCCAGCAGCTTTGTCCGGGGCACAGATACGCAGTATTTT
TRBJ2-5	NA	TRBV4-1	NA	CASSQDSPQETQYF	TGCGCCAGCAGCCAAGATTCTCCGCAAGAGACCCAGTACTTC
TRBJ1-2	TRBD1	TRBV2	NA	CASTRDRALNYGYTF	TGTGCCAGCACCCGGGACAGGGCTCTTAACTATGGCTACACCTTC
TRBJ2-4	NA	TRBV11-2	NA	CASSLDLLAVQYF	TGTGCCAGCAGCTTAGATCTGCTAGCCGTTCAGTACTTC
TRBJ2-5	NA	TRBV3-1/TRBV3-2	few	CASSPYLETQYF	TGTGCCAGCAGCCCGTATTTAGAGACCCAGTACTTC
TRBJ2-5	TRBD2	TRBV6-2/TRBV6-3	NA	CASSYEAGLAGQETQYF	TGTGCCAGCAGTTATGAAGCGGGACTAGCGGGACAAGAGACCCAGTACTTC
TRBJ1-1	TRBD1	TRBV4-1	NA	CASSHPGQGAVGTEAFF	TGCGCCAGCAGCCACCCGGGACAGGGGGCAGTTGGCACTGAAGCTTTCTTT
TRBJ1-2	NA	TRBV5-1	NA	CASSPGRLYGYTF	TGCGCCAGCAGTCCCGGGAGACTTTATGGCTACACCTTC
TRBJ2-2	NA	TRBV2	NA	CASSGSRNTGELFF	TGTGCCAGCAGTGGGAGCAGGAACACCGGGGAGCTGTTTTTT
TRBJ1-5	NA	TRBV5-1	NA	CASSLFPNQPQHF	TGCGCCAGCAGCTTGTTCCCGAATCAGCCCCAGCATTTT
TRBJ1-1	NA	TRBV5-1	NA	CASSSYNGNIYTEAFF	TGCGCCAGCAGCTCATACAACGGGAACATTTACACTGAAGCTTTCTTT
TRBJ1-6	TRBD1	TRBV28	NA	CASTRTGDNSPLHF	TGTGCCAGCACCCGGACAGGGGATAATTCACCCCTCCACTTT
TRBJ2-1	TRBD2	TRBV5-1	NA	CASSLFSGLAGVNEQFF	TGCGCCAGCAGCTTGTTTTCGGGGCTAGCGGGAGTGAATGAGCAGTTCTTC
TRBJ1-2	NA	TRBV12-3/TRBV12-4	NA	CASSLSGFGVLTF	TGTGCCAGCAGTCTTTCCGGGTTCGGTGTTCTCACCTTC
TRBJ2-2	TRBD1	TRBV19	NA	CATSRDRRPAGTGELFF	TGTGCCACTTCCCGGGACAGGCGGCCCGCAGGCACCGGGGAGCTGTTTTTT
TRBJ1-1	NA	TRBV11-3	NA	CASSLSGGSAFF	TGTGCCAGCAGCTTAAGCGGGGGGTCAGCTTTCTTT
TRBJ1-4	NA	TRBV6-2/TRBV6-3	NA	CASSYSPGANSHEKLFF	TGTGCCAGCAGTTACTCCCCTGGGGCCAACTCCCATGAAAAACTGTTTTTT
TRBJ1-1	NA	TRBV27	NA	CASSLWSGGTEAFF	TGTGCCAGCAGTTTATGGTCGGGTGGGACTGAAGCTTTCTTT
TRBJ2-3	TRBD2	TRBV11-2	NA	CASSLGLAGGPGTDTQYF	TGTGCCAGCAGCTTAGGACTAGCGGGAGGTCCCGGAACAGATACGCAGTATTTT
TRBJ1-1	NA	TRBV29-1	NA	CSGQVSTRGRAFF	TGCAGCGGCCAAGTAAGTACCAGGGGAAGAGCTTTCTTT
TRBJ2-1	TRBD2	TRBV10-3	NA	CAISPSVGGAYNEQFF	TGTGCCATCAGTCCCTCTGTGGGGGGGGCCTACAATGAGCAGTTCTTC
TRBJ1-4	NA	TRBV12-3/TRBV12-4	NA	CASSATLGLKLFF	TGTGCCAGCAGTGCCACTTTGGGGCTAAAACTGTTTTTT
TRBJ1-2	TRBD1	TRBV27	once	CASTPGQGRKSNYGYTF	TGTGCCAGCACCCCCGGACAGGGCAGAAAGAGTAACTATGGCTACACCTTC
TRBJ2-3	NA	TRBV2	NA	CASMGLVPDTQYF	TGTGCCAGCATGGGCCTTGTTCCAGATACGCAGTATTTT
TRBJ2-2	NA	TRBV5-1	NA	CASSLTISGVPGELFF	TGCGCCAGCAGCTTGACTATTTCGGGGGTGCCCGGGGAGCTGTTTTTT
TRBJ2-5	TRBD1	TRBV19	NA	CASIDRASETQYF	TGTGCCAGTATCGACAGGGCCTCCGAGACCCAGTACTTC
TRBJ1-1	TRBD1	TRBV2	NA	CARRQGEVFVAFF	TGTGCCAGGAGACAGGGAGAGGTGTTTGTAGCTTTCTTT
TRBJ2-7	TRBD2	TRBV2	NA	CASSPAGTSGYYEQYF	TGTGCCAGCAGTCCAGCCGGGACTAGCGGATACTACGAGCAGTACTTC
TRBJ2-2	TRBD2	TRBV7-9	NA	CASSFSGADTGELFF	TGTGCCAGCAGCTTTAGCGGGGCCGACACCGGGGAGCTGTTTTTT
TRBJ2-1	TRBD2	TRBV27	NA	CASRLARGSYNEQFF	TGTGCCAGTAGACTAGCGCGAGGATCCTACAATGAGCAGTTCTTC
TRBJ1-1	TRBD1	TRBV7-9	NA	CASSGTGSEAFF	TGTGCCAGCAGCGGGACAGGGTCTGAAGCTTTCTTT
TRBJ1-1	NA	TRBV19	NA	CASNDRLNTEAFF	TGTGCCAGTAACGACAGGCTAAACACTGAAGCTTTCTTT
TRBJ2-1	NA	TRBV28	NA	CASTTPTGLSNEQFF	TGTGCCAGCACCACCCCCACAGGGTTAAGCAATGAGCAGTTCTTC
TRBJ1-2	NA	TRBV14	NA	CASSPDLGGGYTF	TGTGCCAGCAGCCCGGATCTAGGAGGGGGCTACACCTTC
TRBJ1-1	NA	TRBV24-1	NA	CATSDWGTPTAFF	TGTGCCACCAGTGATTGGGGCACCCCGACGGCTTTCTTT
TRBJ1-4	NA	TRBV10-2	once	CASRTQPNEKLFF	TGCGCCAGCAGGACACAACCTAATGAAAAACTGTTTTTT
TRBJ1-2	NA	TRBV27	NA	CASSLSSYTAGYTF	TGTGCCAGCAGTTTATCGAGCTATACAGCTGGCTACACCTTC
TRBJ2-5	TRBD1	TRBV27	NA	CASSLEYPGQGFGETQYF	TGTGCCAGCAGTTTAGAATACCCGGGACAGGGGTTTGGGGAGACCCAGTACTTC
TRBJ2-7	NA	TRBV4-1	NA	CASSHAYDYYEQYF	TGCGCCAGCAGCCATGCCTATGACTACTACGAGCAGTACTTC
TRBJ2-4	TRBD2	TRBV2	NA	CASSPAGDIQYF	TGTGCCAGTTCGCCCGCGGGAGACATTCAGTACTTC
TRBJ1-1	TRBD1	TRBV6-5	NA	CASSSDRGLTEAFF	TGTGCCAGCAGTTCCGACAGGGGGCTCACTGAAGCTTTCTTT
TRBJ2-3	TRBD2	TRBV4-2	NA	CASSQSSGPTDTQYF	TGTGCCAGCAGCCAATCTAGCGGCCCCACAGATACGCAGTATTTT
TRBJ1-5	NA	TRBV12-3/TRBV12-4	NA	CASSLGGDQPQHF	TGTGCCAGCAGTTTAGGGGGCGATCAGCCCCAGCATTTT
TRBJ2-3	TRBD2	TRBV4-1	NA	CASSPAISAGVYTQYF	TGCGCCAGCAGCCCCGCGATTTCTGCGGGGGTGTATACGCAGTATTTT
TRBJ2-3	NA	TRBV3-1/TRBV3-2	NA	CASSQFVSEDTQYF	TGTGCCAGCAGCCAATTCGTTAGTGAAGATACGCAGTATTTT